Listed below are T cell receptor beta chains from one sample, sequenced in a study of T cells in Graves' hyperthyroidism and ophthalmopathy. TCRdb recomputed calls from the multiplex PCR reads with MiXCR, one row per CDR3 protein. The table has under 450,000 distinct CDR3 sequences, about 13% seen once. The sample consisted of blood. These receptors came from a man aged 25-40 years with Graves' hyperthyroidism that later progressed to Graves' ophthalmopathy. CDR3s include the opening cysteine and the closing phenylalanine or tryptophan. The D gene is left open where the match is weak. Where a row states a size, it is once, few, many or the class of an expanded clone; other rows omit it.

>NA|TRBJ2-1|TRBV7-9|TRBD1
TGTGCCAGCAGACAAACCGGGACAGGACCCTACAATGAGCAGTTCTTC
CASRQTGTGPYNEQFF
>many|TRBJ1-4|TRBV10-3|NA
TGTGCCATCAGTGATTCTCAGGGAGGTGGTGAAAAACTGTTTTTT
CAISDSQGGGEKLFF
>many|TRBJ1-1|TRBV6-2/TRBV6-3|NA
TGTGCCAGCAGGGACAGAAAAGTGGGGAACACTGAAGCTTTCTTT
CASRDRKVGNTEAFF
>few|TRBJ1-5|TRBV6-2/TRBV6-3|TRBD1
TGTGCCAGCAGTTTCCCAACAGGGGGCAGTCAGCCCCAGCATTTT
CASSFPTGGSQPQHF
>many|TRBJ2-2|TRBV24-1|NA
TGTGCCACCAGTGATTCCCAGAGGTACTTCGGCGGGGAGCTGTTTTTT
CATSDSQRYFGGELFF
>many|TRBJ1-4|TRBV13|NA
TGTGCCAGCAGCTCGCAGGCAAGCCAAAAACTGTTTTTT
CASSSQASQKLFF
>many|TRBJ1-1|TRBV29-1|NA
TGCAGCGGTGTGTTGAACACTGAAGCTTTCTTT
CSGVLNTEAFF
>many|TRBJ1-2|TRBV2|NA
TGTGCCAGCAGTCGCCTAGGGAGTGGCTACACCTTC
CASSRLGSGYTF
>few|TRBJ2-5|TRBV14|NA
TGTGCCAGCAGCCAAGGCCTGGGTAACCTACAAGAGACCCAGTACTTC
CASSQGLGNLQETQYF
>many|TRBJ2-5|TRBV20-1|NA
TGCAGTGCTAGAGACCCAACGGGGTCCGGGGAGACCCAGTACTTC
CSARDPTGSGETQYF
>NA|TRBJ2-7|TRBV6-1|TRBD1
TGTGCCAGCAGTGTGGGACAGGGATTTTACGAGCAGTACTTC
CASSVGQGFYEQYF
>NA|TRBJ1-5|TRBV5-1|NA
TGCGCCAGCAGCCTTGAGCCCGGGGGCTTTATGAGCAATCAGCCCCAGCATTTT
CASSLEPGGFMSNQPQHF
>NA|TRBJ2-7|TRBV4-1|NA
TGCGCCAGCAGCCAAGAAGAAGACAACGAGCAGTACTTC
CASSQEEDNEQYF
>many|TRBJ2-7|TRBV27|TRBD1
TGTGCCAGCAGCACCGGGACAGGGTCCTACGAGCAGTACTTC
CASSTGTGSYEQYF
>NA|TRBJ2-2|TRBV24-1|NA
TGTGCCACCAGTGACCCCGCGGAGGGGGGGAACACCGGGGAGCTGTTTTTT
CATSDPAEGGNTGELFF
>few|TRBJ1-2|TRBV24-1|TRBD1
TGTGCCACCAGTGACCCCGGGACAGGGAAGGATGGCTACACCTTC
CATSDPGTGKDGYTF
>many|TRBJ2-7|TRBV6-1|TRBD1
TGTGCCAGCAGTTCAGACAGGGGTTACGAGCAGTACTTC
CASSSDRGYEQYF
>few|TRBJ2-2|TRBV20-1|NA
TGCAGTGCCGGAGGGTCTCTGCGGGGTACCGGGGAGCTGTTTTTT
CSAGGSLRGTGELFF
>NA|TRBJ1-1|TRBV20-1|NA
TGCAGTGCGACGCCAGGGTACACTGAAGCTTTCTTT
CSATPGYTEAFF
>many|TRBJ2-2|TRBV30|TRBD2
TGTGCCTGGAGTGTAGCGGGGGGGCTCACCGGGGAGCTGTTTTTT
CAWSVAGGLTGELFF
>NA|TRBJ2-1|TRBV2|NA
TGTGCCAGCAGTGAAATCGCTATCCTCTCCGATGAGCAGTTCTTC
CASSEIAILSDEQFF
>NA|TRBJ2-3|TRBV29-1|TRBD2
TGCAGCGTTGAAAAGGGACTAGCGGGGGTCACAGATACGCAGTATTTT
CSVEKGLAGVTDTQYF
>few|TRBJ1-6|TRBV20-1|NA
TGCAGTGCTAGAGATGTTGCGGATTCACCCCTCCACTTT
CSARDVADSPLHF
>many|TRBJ2-5|TRBV11-3|TRBD1
TGTGCCAGCAGCGCACACAGGGGGCCGGAGACCCAGTACTTC
CASSAHRGPETQYF
>NA|TRBJ2-2|TRBV7-2|NA
TGTGCCAGCAGCTTAGAAGGGTATTGGGACACCGGGGAGCTGTTTTTT
CASSLEGYWDTGELFF
>many|TRBJ1-4|TRBV6-1|NA
TGTGCCAGCAGTGAAAACGGGGGCCCTAATGAAAAACTGTTTTTT
CASSENGGPNEKLFF
>many|TRBJ2-7|TRBV7-2|TRBD1
TGTGCCAGCAGCTTAGGGGGACAGGACTCCTACGAGCAGTACTTC
CASSLGGQDSYEQYF
>NA|TRBJ2-1|TRBV30|NA
TGTGCCTGGAAGGGCCCAGGGGTCTACAATGAGCAGTTCTTC
CAWKGPGVYNEQFF
>many|TRBJ2-3|TRBV7-7|TRBD2
TGTGCTAGCAGCCCCGGACTCGGGGGGGCGGATACGCAGTATTTT
CASSPGLGGADTQYF
>many|TRBJ2-2|TRBV12-3/TRBV12-4|NA
TGTGCCAGCAGCCGACTAGATTACGGGGAGCTGTTTTTT
CASSRLDYGELFF
>NA|TRBJ2-3|TRBV9|NA
TGTGCCAGCAGCGTAATAAGGGCGGGGGCCCCACCCACAGATACGCAGTATTTT
CASSVIRAGAPPTDTQYF
>NA|TRBJ2-5|TRBV2|TRBD2
TGTGCCAGCAGGGAACTAGCGGGAGGTGAGACCCAGTACTTC
CASRELAGGETQYF
>many|TRBJ1-3|TRBV11-2|NA
TGTGCCAGCAGCCCAGGGGACTCTGGAAACACCATATATTTT
CASSPGDSGNTIYF
>few|TRBJ1-2|TRBV27|NA
TGTGCCAGCAGTTGGGGCCCTGCAAACTATGGCTACACCTTC
CASSWGPANYGYTF
>few|TRBJ2-3|TRBV5-1|TRBD2
TGCGCCAGCAGCTTGGCGGGAGGGACTTCGGCAGATACGCAGTATTTT
CASSLAGGTSADTQYF
>NA|TRBJ1-2|TRBV5-4|NA
TGTGCCAGCAGCTTGCAATGGGGCTATGGCTACACCTTC
CASSLQWGYGYTF
>NA|TRBJ2-5|TRBV7-6|TRBD1
TGTGCCAGCAGCTCGCCCTGGGACAGGGTAAAGGAGACCCAGTACTTC
CASSSPWDRVKETQYF
>few|TRBJ2-2|TRBV9|NA
TGTGCCAGTCGGGGGGCCACGAACACCGGGGAGCTGTTTTTT
CASRGATNTGELFF
>NA|TRBJ2-7|TRBV28|NA
TGTGGCAGCAGGGGTGGGACGGCAACCTACGAGCAGTACTTC
CGSRGGTATYEQYF
>many|TRBJ1-1|TRBV18|NA
TGTTCAGCCAAGGGGGGGGACACTGAAGCTTTCTTT
CSAKGGDTEAFF
>NA|TRBJ1-5|TRBV7-2|NA
TGTGCCAGCAGCGCCGACTGGGGATATAGCAATCAGCCCCAGCATTTT
CASSADWGYSNQPQHF
>NA|TRBJ1-4|TRBV4-2|NA
TGTGCCAGCAGCCAAGGAAGCGGGGCCGCCGCAACTAATGAAAAACTGTTTTTT
CASSQGSGAAATNEKLFF
>many|TRBJ1-4|TRBV11-3|TRBD1
TGTGCCAGCAGCTCCGGGACAGGGGTAGATGAAAAACTGTTTTTT
CASSSGTGVDEKLFF
>NA|TRBJ1-4|TRBV5-1|NA
TGCGCCGGCAGCTTGACGCCTGCAACTAATGAAAAACTGTTTTTT
CAGSLTPATNEKLFF